What follows is one TCR beta chain and its context. The treatment here: about 20 received Ad26.COV2.S at low or high dose, single or two shots; about 5 received placebo; per-sample allocation not given. After the first vaccine or placebo injection, samples were drawn on day 63. The germline gives CDR1 SEHNR, CDR2 FQNEAQ (reference sequence). V shed 5 bases and J shed 0 bases, with 11 bases lying between them. The CDR3 extends over 16 amino acids. This record belongs to a study of Ad26.COV2.S vaccination and SARS-CoV-2 variants. As for the study in general: The donor was enrolled in the Ad26.COV2.S arm of the COV1001 trial. Recipients of Ad26.COV2.S got it intramuscularly, once or twice 56 days apart.

The repertoire was sequenced with immunoSEQ multiplex PCR; TCRdb's copy has only in-frame clones and lacks some. The repertoire holds hundreds of thousands of clones, with 70% to 90% as singletons. The rearrangement joins TRBV7-9 to TRBJ2-6; D is unclear. This clonotype originated in a person between 18 and 60 years old who received the Ad26.COV2.S COVID-19 vaccine or a placebo. The sample consisted of peripheral blood, taken in a trial of Ad26.COV2.S vaccine versus placebo. In DNA, the CDR3 is TGTGCCAGCAGCCAAGCAGTTTCCTCTGGGGCCAACGTCCTGACTTTC. Translating gives CASSQAVSSGANVLTF.